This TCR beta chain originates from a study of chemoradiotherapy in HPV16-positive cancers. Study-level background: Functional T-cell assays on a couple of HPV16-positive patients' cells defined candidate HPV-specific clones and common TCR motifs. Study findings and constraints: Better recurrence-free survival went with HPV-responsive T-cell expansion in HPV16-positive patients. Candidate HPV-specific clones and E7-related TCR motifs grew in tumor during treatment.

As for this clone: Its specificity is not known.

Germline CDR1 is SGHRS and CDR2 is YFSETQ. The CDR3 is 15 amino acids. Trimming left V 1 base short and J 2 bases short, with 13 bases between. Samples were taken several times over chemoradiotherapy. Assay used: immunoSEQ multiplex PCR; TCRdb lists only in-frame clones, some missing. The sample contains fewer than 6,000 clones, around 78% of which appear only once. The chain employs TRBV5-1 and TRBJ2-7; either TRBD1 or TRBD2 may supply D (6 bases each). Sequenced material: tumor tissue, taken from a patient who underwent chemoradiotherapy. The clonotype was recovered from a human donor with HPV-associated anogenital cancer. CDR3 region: CASSLRSGGPYEQYF. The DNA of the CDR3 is TGCGCCAGCAGCTTGAGGAGTGGGGGGCCCTACGAGCAGTACTTC.